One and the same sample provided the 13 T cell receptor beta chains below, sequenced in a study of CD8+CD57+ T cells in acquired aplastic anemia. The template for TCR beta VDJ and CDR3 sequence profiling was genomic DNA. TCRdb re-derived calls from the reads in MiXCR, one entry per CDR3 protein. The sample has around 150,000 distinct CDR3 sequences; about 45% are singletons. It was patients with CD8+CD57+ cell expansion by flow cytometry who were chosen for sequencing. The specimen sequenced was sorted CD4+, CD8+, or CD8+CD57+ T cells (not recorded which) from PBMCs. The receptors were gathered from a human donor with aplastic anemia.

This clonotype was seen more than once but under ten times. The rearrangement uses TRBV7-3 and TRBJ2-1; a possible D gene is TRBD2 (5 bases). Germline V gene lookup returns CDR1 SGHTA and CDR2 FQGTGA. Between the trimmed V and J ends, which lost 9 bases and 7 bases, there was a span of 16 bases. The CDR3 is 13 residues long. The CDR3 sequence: CASGGLRGNEQFF. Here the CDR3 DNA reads TGTGCCAGTGGAGGACTTCGAGGAAATGAGCAGTTCTTC.

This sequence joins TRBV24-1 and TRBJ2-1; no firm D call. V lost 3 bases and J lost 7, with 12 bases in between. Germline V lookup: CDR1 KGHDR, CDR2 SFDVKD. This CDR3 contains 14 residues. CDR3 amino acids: CATSDNSRRNEQFF. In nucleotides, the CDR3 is TGTGCCACCAGTGATAACTCCCGTAGGAATGAGCAGTTCTTC.

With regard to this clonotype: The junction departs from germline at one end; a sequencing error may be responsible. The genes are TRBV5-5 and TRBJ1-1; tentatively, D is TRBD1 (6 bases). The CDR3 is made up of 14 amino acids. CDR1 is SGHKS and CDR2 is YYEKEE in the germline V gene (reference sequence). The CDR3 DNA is TGTGCCAGCAGCTTTGAAGGACAGAACACCGAAGCTTTCTTT. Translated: CASSFEGQNTEAFF.

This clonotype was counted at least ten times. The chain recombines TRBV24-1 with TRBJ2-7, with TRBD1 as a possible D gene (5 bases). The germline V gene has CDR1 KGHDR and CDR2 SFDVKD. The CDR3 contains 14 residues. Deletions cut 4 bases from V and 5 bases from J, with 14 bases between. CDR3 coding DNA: TGTGCCACCAGTGACAGACAGAATCTCCACGAGCAGTACTTC. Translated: CATSDRQNLHEQYF.

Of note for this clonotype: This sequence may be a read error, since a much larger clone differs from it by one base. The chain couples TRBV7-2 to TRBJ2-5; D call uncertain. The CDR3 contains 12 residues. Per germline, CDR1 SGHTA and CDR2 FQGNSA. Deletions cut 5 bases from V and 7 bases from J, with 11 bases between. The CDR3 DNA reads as TGTGCCAGCAGCCGGTCGTCTGGGACCCAGTACTTC. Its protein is CASSRSSGTQYF.

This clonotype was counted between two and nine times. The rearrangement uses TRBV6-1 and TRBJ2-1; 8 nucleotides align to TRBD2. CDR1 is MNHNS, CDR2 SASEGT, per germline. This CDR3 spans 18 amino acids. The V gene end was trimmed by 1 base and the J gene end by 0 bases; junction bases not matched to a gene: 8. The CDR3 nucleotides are TGTGCCAGCAGTGAAGAACTCGGTAGCGGGGTCTCCTACAATGAGCAGTTCTTC. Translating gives CASSEELGSGVSYNEQFF.

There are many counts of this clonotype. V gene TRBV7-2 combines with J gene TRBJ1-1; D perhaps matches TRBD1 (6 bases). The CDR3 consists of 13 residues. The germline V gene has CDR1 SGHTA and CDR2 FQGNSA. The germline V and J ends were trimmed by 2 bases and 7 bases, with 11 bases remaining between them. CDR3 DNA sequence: TGTGCCAGCAGCTTATGGACAGCCTTTGAAGCTTTCTTT. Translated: CASSLWTAFEAFF.

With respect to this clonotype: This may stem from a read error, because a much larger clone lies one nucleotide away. The CDR3 loop is CASSNTGELVF. In nucleotides, the CDR3 is TGTGCCAGCTCAAACACCGGGGAGCTGGTTTTT. This chain connects TRBV3-1 to TRBJ2-2; a possible D gene is TRBD2 (5 bases). This CDR3 is built from 11 residues. Germline values: CDR1 LGHDT, CDR2 YNNKEL (reference sequence). The complete variable domain, with remaining parts taken from reference TRBV3-1 and TRBJ2-2, reads DTAVSQTPKYLVTQMGNDKSIKCEQNLGHDTMYWYKQDSKKFLKIMFSYNNKELIINETVPNRFSPKSPDKAHLNLHINSLELGDSAVYFCASSNTGELVFGEGSRLTVL.

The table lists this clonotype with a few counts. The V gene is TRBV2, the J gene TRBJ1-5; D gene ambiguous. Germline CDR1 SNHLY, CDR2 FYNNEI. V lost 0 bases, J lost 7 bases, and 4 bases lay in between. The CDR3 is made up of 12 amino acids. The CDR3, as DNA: TGTGCCAGCAGTGAAGCTATCCAGCCCCAGCATTTT. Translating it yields CASSEAIQPQHF.

CDR3 nucleotides: TGTGCCAGCAGCCTCGCCCTGACCGGCGGGGGGGAGCAGTACTTC. Its protein product is CASSLALTGGGEQYF. V gene TRBV9 combines with J gene TRBJ2-7, with TRBD2 identical over 8 bases. Germline trimming cut 4 bases from V and 7 bases from J; bases unmatched to any gene: 13. From germline, CDR1 is SGDLS and CDR2 YYNGEE. The CDR3 is made up of 15 amino acids.

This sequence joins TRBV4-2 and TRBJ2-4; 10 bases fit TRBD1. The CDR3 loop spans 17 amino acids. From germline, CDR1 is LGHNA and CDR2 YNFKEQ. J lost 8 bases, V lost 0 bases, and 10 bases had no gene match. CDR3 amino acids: CASSQDHAGQGGDIQYF. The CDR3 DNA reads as TGTGCCAGCAGCCAAGATCATGCTGGACAGGGGGGCGACATTCAGTACTTC.

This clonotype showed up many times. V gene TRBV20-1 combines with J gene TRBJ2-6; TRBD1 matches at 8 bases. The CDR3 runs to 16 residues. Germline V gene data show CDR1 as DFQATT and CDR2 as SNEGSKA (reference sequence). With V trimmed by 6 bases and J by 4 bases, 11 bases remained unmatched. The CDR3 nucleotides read TGCAGTGCCCCCGGTCAGGGGGCTTTCGGGGCCAACGTCCTGACTTTC. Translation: CSAPGQGAFGANVLTF.

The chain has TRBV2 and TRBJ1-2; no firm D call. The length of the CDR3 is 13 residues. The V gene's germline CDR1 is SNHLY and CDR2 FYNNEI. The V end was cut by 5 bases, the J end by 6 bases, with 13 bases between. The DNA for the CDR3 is TGTGCCAGCAGTCCATCCTCGACGAATGGCTACACCTTC. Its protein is CASSPSSTNGYTF.